What follows are 8 T cell receptor beta chains derived from one specimen sequenced in a study of control samples from healthy donors and cancer patients (dated by TCRdb to about 2020). The library was made by the immunoSEQ multiplex PCR assay. The table was pulled from immuneACCESS by TCRdb, which kept in-frame rearrangements only. Such tables lose some clones; where checked, under half of the loss comes from unresolved V genes, and the rest has no known cause. The sample table shows 150,000 or so clones, and approximately 94% are seen once. Of the sample, about 5.8% falls within the top ten clones. The material sequenced was blood. These receptors all come from a man aged 18 to 35 in good health.

The V gene is TRBV5-4, the J gene TRBJ2-5, with D tentatively TRBD1 (7 bases). The CDR3 extends over 16 amino acids. V lost 0 bases and J 4 bases, leaving 16 bases between the germline ends. Germline V gene sequence: CDR1 SGHNT, CDR2 YYREEE (reference sequence). This chain's CDR3 is CASSLDYRGGGETQYF. CDR3 in DNA: TGTGCCAGCAGCTTGGATTACAGGGGAGGAGGAGAGACCCAGTACTTC.

This clone appeared a single time. V gene TRBV28 combines with J gene TRBJ1-1; D is unclear. CDR1 is MDHEN, CDR2 SYDVKM, per germline. The CDR3 covers 12 residues. V shed 6 bases and J shed 0 bases, with 5 bases lying between them. The CDR3 DNA reads TGTGCCAGCAGGGAGATGAACACTGAAGCTTTCTTT. Protein sequence: CASREMNTEAFF.

The J gene is TRBJ1-1, the V gene TRBV27; D may be TRBD1 (6 bases). The V gene lost 6 bases and the J gene lost 5 bases, with 16 bases spanning the gap. CDR1 is MNHEY and CDR2 is SMNVEV in the germline V gene (reference sequence). The CDR3 extends over 14 amino acids. In DNA, the CDR3 is TGTGCCAGCAGCCCCGGGGGGCTGGGAACTGAAGCTTTCTTT. It encodes CASSPGGLGTEAFF.

The chain uses TRBV9 and TRBJ2-1, with 10 bases lining up with TRBD2. V was clipped by 0 bases and J by 4 bases; unmatched bases: 10. CDR1 and CDR2 (germline): SGDLS, YYNGEE. The CDR3 covers 18 residues. The CDR3 loop is CASSVAAQLLAGYNEQFF. DNA of the CDR3: TGTGCCAGCAGCGTAGCCGCCCAACTACTAGCGGGGTACAATGAGCAGTTCTTC.

The chain joins TRBV29-1 to TRBJ2-3; D remains unclear. V was shortened by 3 bases and J by 0 bases, with 13 bases between the two germline ends. The CDR3 runs to 15 residues. Per the germline V gene, CDR1 is SQVTM and CDR2 is ANQGSEA. The DNA for the CDR3 is TGCAGCGTTGATGTCGGTTATATTAGCACAGATACGCAGTATTTT. It encodes CSVDVGYISTDTQYF.

The chain joins TRBV7-9 to TRBJ2-2; D might be TRBD2 (5 bases). Germline V gene lookup returns CDR1 SEHNR and CDR2 FQNEAQ (reference sequence). Trimming pared 2 bases from V and 4 bases from J, leaving 11 bases between. CDR3 length: 15 residues. The CDR3 DNA reads as TGTGCCAGCAGCTTAATGGTTCGGGGCACCGGGGAGCTGTTTTTT. This translates into CASSLMVRGTGELFF.

The chain combines TRBV10-3 with TRBJ2-3; D is possibly TRBD2 (6 bases). CDR3 length: 18 residues. V lost 7 bases, J lost 4 bases, and 27 bases lay in between. The V gene's germline CDR1 is ENHRY and CDR2 SYGVKD. The DNA of the CDR3 is TGTGCCATCACTCTCGTCCAGCGGGTCCAAAGGGGCCCAGATACGCAGTATTTT. It codes for CAITLVQRVQRGPDTQYF.

V is TRBV5-1 and J is TRBJ1-1; perhaps TRBD1 as D (5 bases). This CDR3 has 13 residues. CDR1 and CDR2 (germline): SGHRS, YFSETQ. The V and J ends lost 0 bases and 6 bases respectively, with 9 bases between them. The CDR3 loop is CASSLDPTAEAFF. As DNA, the CDR3 is TGCGCCAGCAGCTTGGACCCGACAGCTGAAGCTTTCTTT.